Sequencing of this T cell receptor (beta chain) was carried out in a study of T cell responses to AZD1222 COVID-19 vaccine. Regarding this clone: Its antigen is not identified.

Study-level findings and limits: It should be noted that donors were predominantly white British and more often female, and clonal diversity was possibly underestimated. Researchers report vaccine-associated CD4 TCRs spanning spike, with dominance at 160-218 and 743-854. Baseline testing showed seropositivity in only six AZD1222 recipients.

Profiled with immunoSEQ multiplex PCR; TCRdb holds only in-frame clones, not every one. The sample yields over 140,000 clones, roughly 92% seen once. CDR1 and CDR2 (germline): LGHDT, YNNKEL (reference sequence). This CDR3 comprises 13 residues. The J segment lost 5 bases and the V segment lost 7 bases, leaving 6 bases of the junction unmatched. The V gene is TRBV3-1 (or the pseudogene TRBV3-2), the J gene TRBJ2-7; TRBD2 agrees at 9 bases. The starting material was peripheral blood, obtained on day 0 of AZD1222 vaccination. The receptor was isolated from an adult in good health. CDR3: CASISAGGHEQYF. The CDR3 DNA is TGTGCCAGCATATCCGCGGGGGGGCACGAGCAGTACTTC.